The next 25 T cell receptor beta chains were all read from a single sample in a study of T cells in Graves' hyperthyroidism and ophthalmopathy. Regions amplified from RNA transcripts were the TCR beta CDR3 regions. An initial round of RT-PCR targeting the TCR CDR3 relied on the HTBI primer set. Using its own MiXCR run on the multiplex PCR reads, TCRdb lists one record per CDR3 protein. The data show approximately 560,000 distinct CDR3 sequences, with about 15% seen just once and 6.5% to 8% held by the top ten. The specimen sequenced was blood. These receptors were taken from a woman in her twenties or thirties with Graves' hyperthyroidism.

The chain uses TRBV30 and TRBJ1-3, with D maybe TRBD1 (5 bases). The germline V gene encodes CDR1 GTSNPN and CDR2 SVGIG (reference sequence). The germline V and J ends were trimmed by 5 bases and 3 bases, with 20 bases remaining between them. The CDR3 is 16 residues long. The CDR3 nucleotides are TGTGCCTGGGACAGCCAGTTAAGCGGCTATGGAAACACCATATATTTT. Amino acids: CAWDSQLSGYGNTIYF.

The genes are TRBV27 and TRBJ1-5, with D uncertain. This CDR3 has 17 residues. CDR1 is MNHEY, CDR2 SMNVEV, per germline (reference sequence). V gave up 8 bases and J gave up 2 bases, with 22 bases separating them. CDR3 DNA: TGTGCCAGCGAGCCTAGAGCACCAATATTCGGCAATCAGCCCCAGCATTTT. Its translation is CASEPRAPIFGNQPQHF.

Many counts were recorded for this clonotype. This chain uses TRBV29-1 with TRBJ2-5, with TRBD2 as a possible D gene (6 bases). Germline V gene data show CDR1 as SQVTM and CDR2 as ANQGSEA. The CDR3 is made up of 14 amino acids. The V and J ends lost 1 base and 2 bases respectively, with 11 bases between them. In nucleotides, the CDR3 is TGCAGCGTTGAAGCGGGGCTAGCGCAAGAGACCCAGTACTTC. As protein: CSVEAGLAQETQYF.

The chain links TRBV19 to TRBJ2-7, with TRBD1 as a possible D gene (5 bases). V was pared by 3 bases and J by 2 bases, with 14 bases between. The CDR3 runs 15 residues. CDR1 and CDR2 from the germline V gene are LNHDA and SQIVND (reference sequence). In DNA, the CDR3 is TGTGCCAGTAGTATTCCTGCCAGGGTAGCCTACGAGCAGTACTTC. Translating gives CASSIPARVAYEQYF.

This clonotype was detected many times. The rearrangement links TRBV9 to TRBJ2-7, with TRBD2 matching 9 bases. J gave up 6 bases and V 3 bases, and 10 bases lay outside the gene matches. This CDR3 is built from 15 residues. CDR1 and CDR2 (germline): SGDLS, YYNGEE. In DNA, the CDR3 is TGTGCCAGCAGCGGGCCGGGACTAGCCTCATCCGAGCAGTACTTC. Translation: CASSGPGLASSEQYF.

V is TRBV9 and J is TRBJ2-7, with TRBD1 as a possible D gene (6 bases). This CDR3 spans 14 amino acids. Trimming stripped 4 bases from V and 2 bases from J, with 13 bases between. In germline, CDR1 is SGDLS, CDR2 YYNGEE. This chain's CDR3 is CASSPRQDAYEQYF. The CDR3 region has the DNA TGTGCCAGCAGCCCCCGACAGGACGCCTACGAGCAGTACTTC. The entire variable domain, with the rest obtained from reference TRBV9 and TRBJ2-7, is as follows: DSGVTQTPKHLITATGQRVTLRCSPRSGDLSVYWYQQSLDQGLQFLIQYYNGEERAKGNILERFSAQQFPDLHSELNLSSLELGDSALYFCASSPRQDAYEQYFGPGTRLTVT.

The gene calls are TRBV10-1 and TRBJ2-2; TRBD1 agrees at 11 bases. CDR3 length: 15 residues. V shed 4 bases and J 6 bases; nucleotides not matched to a gene: 4. The germline V gene has CDR1 WNHNN and CDR2 SYGVQD (reference sequence). The CDR3 reads CASSAGQGAPGELFF. CDR3 in DNA: TGCGCCAGCAGTGCAGGACAGGGGGCTCCCGGGGAGCTGTTTTTT.

This clonotype was detected many times. J is TRBJ2-7 and V is TRBV6-1; TRBD1 is a possible D gene (5 bases). The V and J ends lost 6 bases and 5 bases respectively, with 11 bases between them. The length of the CDR3 is 12 residues. In germline, CDR1 is MNHNS, CDR2 SASEGT. The CDR3 DNA sequence: TGTGCCAGCAGGGTAGGGGCCGACGAGCAGTACTTC. Its protein product is CASRVGADEQYF.

This clonotype was counted at least ten times. The rearrangement joins TRBV6-1 to TRBJ1-1; D gene unclear. There are 15 residues in the CDR3. From germline, CDR1 is MNHNS and CDR2 SASEGT. V was shortened by 1 base and J by 2 bases, with 11 bases between the two germline ends. The DNA of the CDR3 is TGTGCCAGCAGTGAAGTATGGCAGCCTAACACTGAAGCTTTCTTT. Its translation is CASSEVWQPNTEAFF.

The chain combines TRBV10-3 with TRBJ2-7; TRBD2 matches 13 bases. Germline assignment: CDR1 ENHRY and CDR2 SYGVKD. The CDR3 length is 15 residues. With 6 bases clipped from V and 5 bases from J, the junction kept 7 bases outside the gene matches. CDR3 coding DNA: TGTGCCATCAGAGCATCCGGACTAGCGGGAGACGAGCAGTACTTC. It is translated as CAIRASGLAGDEQYF.

This chain uses TRBV18 with TRBJ2-2; maybe TRBD2 (5 bases). CDR3 size: 14 residues. The V gene lost 3 bases and the J gene lost 6 bases, with 11 bases spanning the gap. Germline loops: CDR1 KGHSH, CDR2 LQKENI. The CDR3 DNA sequence: TGTGCCAGCTCACCTGCACTAGAATCCGGGGAGCTGTTTTTT. This codes for CASSPALESGELFF.

This clonotype was seen at least ten times. The DNA for the CDR3 is TGTGCCAGCAAAGGGCAGGGAACTAGCACAGATACGCAGTATTTT. Its translation: CASKGQGTSTDTQYF. The chain uses TRBV2 and TRBJ2-3; weak D call: TRBD1 (5 bases). Germline V gene lookup returns CDR1 SNHLY and CDR2 FYNNEI. Trimming removed 7 bases at V and 0 bases at J, with 14 bases between. The CDR3 sequence is 15 residues long.

This clonotype has more than one count but fewer than ten. This chain links TRBV19 with TRBJ1-1, with D maybe TRBD1 (6 bases). The CDR3 sequence is 12 residues long. The germline V gene has CDR1 LNHDA and CDR2 SQIVND (reference sequence). The ends were cut back, 5 bases at V and 7 bases at J, with 11 bases in the middle. The CDR3 protein is CASSHRVGEAFF. Here the CDR3 DNA reads TGTGCCAGTAGTCACAGGGTAGGTGAAGCTTTCTTT.

This chain links TRBV11-2 with TRBJ2-7; TRBD2 matches at 9 bases. The CDR3 is made up of 15 amino acids. J gave up 2 bases and V 8 bases, and 10 bases lay outside the gene matches. Germline CDR1 SGHAT, CDR2 FQNNGV. The CDR3 sequence: CASRRELAGTYEQYF. The CDR3 nucleotides read TGTGCCAGCCGTCGTGAGCTAGCGGGAACCTACGAGCAGTACTTC.

Points on this clonotype: The CDR3 end shows no conserved phenylalanine or tryptophan, and so a read error is likely. CDR3 residues: CASSITAEPGNTIYL. The CDR3 nucleotides are TGTGCCAGTAGTATAACAGCGGAACCTGGAAACACCATATATCTT. The J gene is TRBJ1-3, the V gene TRBV19; D remains ambiguous. Germline CDR1 reads LNHDA; CDR2 reads SQIVND (reference sequence). The V end lost 2 bases, the J end lost 2 bases, and 10 bases lay between the germline ends. CDR3 size: 15 residues.

In this sample, this clonotype turned up many times. The V and J genes are TRBV30 and TRBJ2-1; possibly TRBD2 for D (6 bases). V lost 5 bases and J 7 bases, leaving 18 bases between the germline ends. The CDR3 consists of 14 residues. CDR1 and CDR2 from the germline V gene are GTSNPN and SVGIG (reference sequence). The CDR3 region has the DNA TGTGCCTGGGTGAGGGAGGTTGATTTGAATGAGCAGTTCTTC. Encoded protein: CAWVREVDLNEQFF.

This clonotype was counted at least ten times. This chain uses TRBV7-9 with TRBJ1-4; TRBD1 matches at 7 bases. Germline V CDR1 and CDR2: SEHNR, FQNEAQ (reference sequence). V dropped 4 bases and J dropped 4; count of bases not matched to a gene: 6. This CDR3 comprises 15 residues. The CDR3 DNA sequence: TGTGCCAGCAGCTCCCAGACAGGGATTAATGAAAAACTGTTTTTT. This sequence encodes CASSSQTGINEKLFF.

Concerning this clonotype itself: This clone may be a read error of a much larger clone one base away. The chain couples TRBV18 to TRBJ2-1; TRBD1 is a possible D gene (5 bases). The V gene's germline CDR1 is KGHSH and CDR2 LQKENI. CDR3 size: 14 residues. CDR3 sequence (DNA): TGTGCCAGCTCACCACCATACCCGGACAATGAGCAGTCCTTC. It encodes CASSPPYPDNEQSF.

This clonotype was counted at least ten times. The chain is built from TRBV18 and TRBJ2-1; no clear D gene. Trimming took 2 bases from V and 9 from J, leaving 8 bases between them. The CDR3 has 12 residues. The germline V gene has CDR1 KGHSH and CDR2 LQKENI. CDR3 sequence reads: CASSPVVGEQFF. The CDR3 nucleotides are TGTGCCAGCTCACCAGTGGTAGGTGAGCAGTTCTTC.

Ten or more counts support this clonotype. The chain uses TRBV30 and TRBJ1-5; D unresolved. The germline gives CDR1 GTSNPN, CDR2 SVGIG (reference sequence). The CDR3 is made up of 13 amino acids. V was cut by 3 bases and J by 5 bases, with 11 bases left in between. This CDR3 reads CAWSAGSDQPQHF. Here the CDR3 DNA reads TGTGCCTGGAGCGCAGGATCGGATCAGCCCCAGCATTTT.

V gene TRBV5-4 combines with J gene TRBJ2-6; 7 bases are shared with TRBD1. The CDR3 length is 18 residues. In germline, CDR1 is SGHNT, CDR2 YYREEE (reference sequence). V lost 3 bases and J lost 3; bases outside the gene matches: 12. For the CDR3, the DNA is TGTGCCAGCAGCTCTCCGGGACAGAGATTCTTTGGGGCCAACGTCCTGACTTTC. Its protein product is CASSSPGQRFFGANVLTF.

This clonotype was counted a few times. V usage is TRBV12-3 or TRBV12-4 and J usage is TRBJ2-6, with D unresolved. The CDR3 runs to 16 residues. Trimming took 1 base from V and 2 from J, leaving 9 bases between them. The CDR3 region is CASSLERATGANVLTF. In nucleotides, the CDR3 is TGTGCCAGCAGTTTAGAAAGGGCGACTGGGGCCAACGTCCTGACTTTC.

The chain has TRBV27 and TRBJ2-5; TRBD2 matches 9 bases. Trimming at V came to 2 bases and at J to 5 bases, leaving 9 bases not matched to a gene. CDR1 MNHEY and CDR2 SMNVEV come from the germline V gene (reference sequence). CDR3 size: 16 residues. CDR3 coding DNA: TGTGCCAGCAGTTTACTTGCGGGAGGGCCGGGGGAGACCCAGTACTTC. It is translated as CASSLLAGGPGETQYF.

This clonotype occurred many times. This chain connects TRBV10-3 to TRBJ2-3; no reliable D call. The CDR3 sequence is 13 residues long. CDR1 is ENHRY and CDR2 is SYGVKD in the germline V gene. V lost 4 bases and J 6 bases, leaving 11 bases between the germline ends. The CDR3 region is CAISVVNSDTQYF. The CDR3 nucleotides read TGTGCCATCAGTGTAGTGAACTCGGATACGCAGTATTTT.

Remarks on this clonotype: A much larger clone differs from this one at a single base, so this may be a read error. The chain has TRBV20-1 and TRBJ2-7; D is uncertain. Trimming removed 4 bases from V and 1 base from J, with 11 bases in between. From germline, CDR1 is DFQATT and CDR2 SNEGSKA (reference sequence). CDR3 size: 13 residues. DNA for the CDR3: TGCAGTGCTAATAGTGATAGGTCCTACGAGCAGTACTTC. Amino acids: CSANSDRSYEQYF.